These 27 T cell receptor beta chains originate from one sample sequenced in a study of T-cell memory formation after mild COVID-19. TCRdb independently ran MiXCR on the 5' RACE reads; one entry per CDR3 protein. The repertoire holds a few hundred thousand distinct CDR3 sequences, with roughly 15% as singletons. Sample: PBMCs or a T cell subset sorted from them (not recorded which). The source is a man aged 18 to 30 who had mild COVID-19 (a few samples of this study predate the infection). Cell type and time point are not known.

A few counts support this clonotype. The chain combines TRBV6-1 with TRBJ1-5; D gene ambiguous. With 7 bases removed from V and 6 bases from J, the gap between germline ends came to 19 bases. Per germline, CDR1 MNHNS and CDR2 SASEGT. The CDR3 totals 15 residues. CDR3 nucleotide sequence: TGTGCCAGCACCGTCAGGACGGTGACTTCTCAGCCCCAGCATTTT. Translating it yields CASTVRTVTSQPQHF.

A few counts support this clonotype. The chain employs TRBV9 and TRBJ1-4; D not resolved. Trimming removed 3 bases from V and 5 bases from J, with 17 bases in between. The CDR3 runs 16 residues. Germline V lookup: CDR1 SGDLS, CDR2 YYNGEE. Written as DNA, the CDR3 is TGTGCCAGCAGCGCCGAGGTATCTGCCGTAAATGAAAAACTGTTTTTT. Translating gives CASSAEVSAVNEKLFF.

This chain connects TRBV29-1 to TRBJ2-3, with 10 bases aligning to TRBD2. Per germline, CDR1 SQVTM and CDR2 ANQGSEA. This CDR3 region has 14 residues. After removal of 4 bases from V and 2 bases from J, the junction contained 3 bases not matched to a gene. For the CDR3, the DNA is TGCAGCGTTGCCCTAGCGGGGGACACAGATACGCAGTATTTT. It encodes CSVALAGDTDTQYF.

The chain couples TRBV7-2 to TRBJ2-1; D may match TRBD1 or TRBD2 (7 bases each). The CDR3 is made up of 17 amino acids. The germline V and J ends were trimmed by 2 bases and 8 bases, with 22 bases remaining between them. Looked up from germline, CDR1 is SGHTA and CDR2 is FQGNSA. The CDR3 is CASSLSSGGRVFYEQFF. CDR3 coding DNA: TGTGCCAGCAGCTTATCGTCAGGGGGGAGGGTTTTTTATGAGCAGTTCTTC.

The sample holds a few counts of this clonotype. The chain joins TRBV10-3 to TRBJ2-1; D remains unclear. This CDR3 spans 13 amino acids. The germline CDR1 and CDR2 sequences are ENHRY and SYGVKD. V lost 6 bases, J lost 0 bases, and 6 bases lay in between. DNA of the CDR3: TGTGCCATCAGCGAGAGCTCCTACAATGAGCAGTTCTTC. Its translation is CAISESSYNEQFF.

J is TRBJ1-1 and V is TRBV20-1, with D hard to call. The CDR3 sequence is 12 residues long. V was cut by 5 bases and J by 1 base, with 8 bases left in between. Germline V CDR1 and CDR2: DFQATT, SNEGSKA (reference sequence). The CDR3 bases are TGCAGTGCTTGGACGCCGAACACTGAAGCTTTCTTT. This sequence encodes CSAWTPNTEAFF.

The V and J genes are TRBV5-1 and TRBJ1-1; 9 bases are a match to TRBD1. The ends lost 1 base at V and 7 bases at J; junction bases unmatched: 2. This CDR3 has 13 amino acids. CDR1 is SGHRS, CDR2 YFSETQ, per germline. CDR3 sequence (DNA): TGCGCCAGCAGCTTGACAGGGGGCCTTGAAGCTTTCTTT. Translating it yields CASSLTGGLEAFF.

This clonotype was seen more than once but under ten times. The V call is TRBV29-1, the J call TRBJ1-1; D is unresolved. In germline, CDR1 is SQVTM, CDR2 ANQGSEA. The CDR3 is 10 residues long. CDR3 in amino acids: CSLSRTEAFF. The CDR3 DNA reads TGCAGTCTTTCCCGCACTGAAGCTTTCTTT. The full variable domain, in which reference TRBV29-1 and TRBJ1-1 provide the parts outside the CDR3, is SAVISQKPSRDICQRGTSLTIQCQVDSQVTMMFWYRQQPGQSLTLIATANQGSEATYESGFVIDKFPISRPNLTFSTLTVSNMSPEDSSIYLCSLSRTEAFFGQGTRLTVV.

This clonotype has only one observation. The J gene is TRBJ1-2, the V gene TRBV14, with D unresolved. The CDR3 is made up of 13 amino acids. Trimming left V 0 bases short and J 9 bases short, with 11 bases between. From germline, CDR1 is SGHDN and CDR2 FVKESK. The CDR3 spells CASSQDRVSRYTF. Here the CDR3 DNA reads TGTGCCAGCAGCCAAGATCGAGTCAGTCGCTACACCTTC.

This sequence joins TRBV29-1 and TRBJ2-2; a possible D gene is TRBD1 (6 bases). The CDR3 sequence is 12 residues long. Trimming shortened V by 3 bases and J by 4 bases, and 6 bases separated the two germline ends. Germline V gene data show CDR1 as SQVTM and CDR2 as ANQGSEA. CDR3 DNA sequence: TGCAGCGTTGACAGGGGCACCGGGGAGCTGTTTTTT. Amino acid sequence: CSVDRGTGELFF.

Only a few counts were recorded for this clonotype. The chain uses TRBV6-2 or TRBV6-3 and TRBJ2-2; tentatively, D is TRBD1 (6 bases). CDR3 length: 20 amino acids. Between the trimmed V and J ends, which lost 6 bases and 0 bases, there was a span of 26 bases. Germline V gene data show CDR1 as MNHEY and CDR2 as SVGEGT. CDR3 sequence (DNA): TGTGCCAGCAGCCGTATATTAAAACCACAGGGAACGGCGAACACCGGGGAGCTGTTTTTT. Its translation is CASSRILKPQGTANTGELFF.

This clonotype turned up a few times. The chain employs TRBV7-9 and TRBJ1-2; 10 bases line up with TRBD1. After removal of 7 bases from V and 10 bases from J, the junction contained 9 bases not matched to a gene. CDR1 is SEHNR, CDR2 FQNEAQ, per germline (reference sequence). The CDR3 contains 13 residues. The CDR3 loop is CASTITGTGDYTF. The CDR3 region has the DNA TGTGCCAGCACCATTACCGGGACAGGGGACTACACCTTC. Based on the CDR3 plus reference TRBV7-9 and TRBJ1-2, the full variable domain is DTGVSQNPRHKITKRGQNVTFRCDPISEHNRLYWYRQTLGQGPEFLTYFQNEAQLEKSRLLSDRFSAERPKGSFSTLEIQRTEQGDSAMYLCASTITGTGDYTFGSGTRLTVV.

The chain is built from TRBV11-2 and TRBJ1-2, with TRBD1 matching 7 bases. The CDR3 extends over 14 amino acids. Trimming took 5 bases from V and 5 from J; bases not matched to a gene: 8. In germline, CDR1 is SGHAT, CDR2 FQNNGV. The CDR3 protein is CASSKTGMTYGYTF. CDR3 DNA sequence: TGTGCCAGCAGCAAGACAGGGATGACGTATGGCTACACCTTC.

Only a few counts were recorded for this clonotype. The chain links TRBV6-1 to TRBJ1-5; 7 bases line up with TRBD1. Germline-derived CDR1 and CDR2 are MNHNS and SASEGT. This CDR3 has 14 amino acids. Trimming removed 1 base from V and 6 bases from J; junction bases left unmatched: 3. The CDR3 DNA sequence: TGTGCCAGCAGTGAAGACAGGGGCGGTCAGCCCCAGCATTTT. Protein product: CASSEDRGGQPQHF.

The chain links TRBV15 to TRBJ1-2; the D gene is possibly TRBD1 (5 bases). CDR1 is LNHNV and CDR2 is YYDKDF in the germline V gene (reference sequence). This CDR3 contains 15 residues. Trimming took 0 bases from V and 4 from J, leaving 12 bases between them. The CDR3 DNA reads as TGTGCCACCAGCAGAGAAAATAGGGGTAGCTATGGCTACACCTTC. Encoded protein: CATSRENRGSYGYTF. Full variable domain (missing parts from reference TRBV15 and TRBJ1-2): DAMVIQNPRYQVTQFGKPVTLSCSQTLNHNVMYWYQQKSSQAPKLLFHYYDKDFNNEADTPDNFQSRRPNTSFCFLDIRSPGLGDTAMYLCATSRENRGSYGYTFGSGTRLTVV.

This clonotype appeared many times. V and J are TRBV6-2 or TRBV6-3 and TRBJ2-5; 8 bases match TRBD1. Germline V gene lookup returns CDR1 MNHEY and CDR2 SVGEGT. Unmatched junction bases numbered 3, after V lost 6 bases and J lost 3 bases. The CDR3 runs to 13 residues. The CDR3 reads CASRGQGEETQYF. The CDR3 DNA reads TGTGCCAGCAGAGGACAGGGCGAAGAGACCCAGTACTTC.

Here the CDR3 DNA reads TGCAGCGCCGGCCGAGGTCTCAATCAGCCCCAGCATTTT. It encodes CSAGRGLNQPQHF. The rearrangement joins TRBV29-1 to TRBJ1-5; D call uncertain. Germline assignment: CDR1 SQVTM and CDR2 ANQGSEA. The CDR3 covers 13 residues. V lost 7 bases and J lost 3, with 13 bases in between.

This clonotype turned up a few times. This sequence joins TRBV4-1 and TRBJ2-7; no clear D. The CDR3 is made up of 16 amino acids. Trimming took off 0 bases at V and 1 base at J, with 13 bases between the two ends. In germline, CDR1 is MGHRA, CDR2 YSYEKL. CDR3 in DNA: TGCGCCAGCAGCCAAGAGGTTAGTGTGCGATCCTACGAGCAGTACTTC. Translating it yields CASSQEVSVRSYEQYF.

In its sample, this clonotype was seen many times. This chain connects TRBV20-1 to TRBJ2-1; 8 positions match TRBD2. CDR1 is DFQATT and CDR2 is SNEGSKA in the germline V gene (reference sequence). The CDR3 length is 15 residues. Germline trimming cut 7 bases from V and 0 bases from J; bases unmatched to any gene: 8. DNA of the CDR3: TGCAGTGTCAGGACTAGCCCGAGCTCCTACAATGAGCAGTTCTTC. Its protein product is CSVRTSPSSYNEQFF.

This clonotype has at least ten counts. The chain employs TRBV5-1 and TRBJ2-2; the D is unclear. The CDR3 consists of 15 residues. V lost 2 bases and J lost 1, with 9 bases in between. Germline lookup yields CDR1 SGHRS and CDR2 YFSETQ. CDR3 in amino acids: CASSFHELNTGELFF. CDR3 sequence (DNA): TGCGCCAGCAGCTTTCATGAACTGAACACCGGGGAGCTGTTTTTT.

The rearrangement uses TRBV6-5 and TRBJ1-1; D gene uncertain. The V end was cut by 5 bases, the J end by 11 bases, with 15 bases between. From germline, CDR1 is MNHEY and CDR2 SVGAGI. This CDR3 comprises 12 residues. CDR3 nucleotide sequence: TGTGCCAGCAGTAACCCGGTTGGGCGGGCTTTCTTT. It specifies CASSNPVGRAFF.

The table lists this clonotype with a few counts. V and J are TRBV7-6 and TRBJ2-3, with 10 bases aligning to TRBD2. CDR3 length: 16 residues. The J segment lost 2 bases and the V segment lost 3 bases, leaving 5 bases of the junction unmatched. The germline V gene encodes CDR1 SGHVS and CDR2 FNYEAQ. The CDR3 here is CASSFIAGGPTDTQYF. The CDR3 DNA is TGTGCCAGCAGCTTTATAGCGGGGGGACCCACAGATACGCAGTATTTT.

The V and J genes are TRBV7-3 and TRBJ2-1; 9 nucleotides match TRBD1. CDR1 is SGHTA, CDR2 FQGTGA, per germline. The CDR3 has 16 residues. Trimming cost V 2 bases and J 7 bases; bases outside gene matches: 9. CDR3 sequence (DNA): TGTGCCAGCAGCTTATGGGCGGGACAGGGAAATAATGAGCAGTTCTTC. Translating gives CASSLWAGQGNNEQFF.

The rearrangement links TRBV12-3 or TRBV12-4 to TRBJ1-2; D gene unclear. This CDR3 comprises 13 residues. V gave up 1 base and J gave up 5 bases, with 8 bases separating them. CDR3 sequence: CASSLGVGYGYTF. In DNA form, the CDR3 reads TGTGCCAGCAGTTTAGGCGTAGGGTATGGCTACACCTTC.

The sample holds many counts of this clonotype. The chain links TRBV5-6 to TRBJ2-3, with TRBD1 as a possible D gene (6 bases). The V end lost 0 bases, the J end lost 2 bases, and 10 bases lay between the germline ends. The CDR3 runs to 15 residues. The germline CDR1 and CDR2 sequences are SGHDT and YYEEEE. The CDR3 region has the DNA TGTGCCAGCAGCTTGGCTGACAGGTTCACAGATACGCAGTATTTT. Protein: CASSLADRFTDTQYF.

In DNA form, the CDR3 reads TGTGCCAGCAGTTACTCGGAGAAAGTAGGAAAGCGCGAGCAGTACGTC. It codes for CASSYSEKVGKREQYV. The gene calls are TRBV6-5 and TRBJ2-7; unclear D gene. This CDR3 contains 16 residues. In germline, CDR1 is MNHEY, CDR2 SVGAGI. Trimming pared 0 bases from V and 6 bases from J, leaving 18 bases between.

The chain's CDR3 is CASSLSPSETQYF. CDR3 DNA sequence: TGCGCCAGCAGCTTGAGCCCCTCCGAGACCCAGTACTTC. The chain employs TRBV5-1 and TRBJ2-5; D call uncertain. V gave up 1 base and J gave up 5 bases, with 9 bases separating them. The germline V gene encodes CDR1 SGHRS and CDR2 YFSETQ. The CDR3 is 13 residues long.